Below, 22 T cell receptor beta chains from the same sample are listed, as sequenced in a study of T-cell memory formation after mild COVID-19. TCRdb processed the 5' RACE reads anew with MiXCR; each CDR3 protein has one entry. The sample has about 170,000 distinct CDR3 sequences; 10% to 15% are singletons. Source material: PBMCs or a T cell subset sorted from them (not recorded which). All receptors derive from a man aged 18 to 35 who had mild COVID-19 (a few samples of this study predate the infection). Cell type and time point are not known.

This chain connects TRBV9 to TRBJ2-1; weak D call: TRBD2 (6 bases). Germline lookup yields CDR1 SGDLS and CDR2 YYNGEE. The CDR3 is 20 amino acids. Between the trimmed V and J ends, which lost 3 bases and 2 bases, there was a span of 27 bases. This CDR3 reads CASSAHEVTYTGGAYNEQFF. The CDR3 bases are TGTGCCAGCAGCGCCCACGAAGTGACGTACACTGGCGGGGCCTACAATGAGCAGTTCTTC.

This clonotype was seen many times. CDR3 loop: CASSFLDEQYF. DNA for the CDR3: TGTGCCAGCAGCTTCTTGGACGAGCAGTACTTC. The rearrangement joins TRBV7-9 to TRBJ2-7; D not resolved. The CDR3 length is 11 residues. CDR1 SEHNR and CDR2 FQNEAQ come from the germline V gene (reference sequence). V was clipped by 3 bases and J by 5 bases, with 5 bases between them.

This chain uses TRBV4-2 with TRBJ1-6; 8 bases agree with TRBD1. Germline CDR1 and CDR2: LGHNA and YNFKEQ. The CDR3 consists of 15 residues. Unmatched junction bases numbered 2, after V lost 0 bases and J lost 7 bases. CDR3 region: CASSQDGQGNSPLHF. CDR3 sequence (DNA): TGTGCCAGCAGCCAAGACGGACAGGGAAATTCACCCCTCCACTTT.

The chain is built from TRBV20-1 and TRBJ1-6; 10 nucleotides match TRBD1. This CDR3 region has 13 residues. Germline assignment: CDR1 DFQATT and CDR2 SNEGSKA (reference sequence). The V gene end was trimmed by 6 bases and the J gene end by 7 bases; junction bases not matched to a gene: 3. DNA for the CDR3: TGCAGTGCGTCGGGACAGGGGAATTCACCCCTCCACTTT. Its translation: CSASGQGNSPLHF.

The chain recombines TRBV6-1 with TRBJ1-2; D unclear. Germline V gives CDR1 MNHNS, CDR2 SASEGT. The CDR3 length is 11 residues. V gave up 9 bases and J gave up 7 bases, with 12 bases separating them. The chain's CDR3 is CASYLVSGYTF. The CDR3 DNA reads TGTGCCAGTTACCTGGTCTCTGGCTACACCTTC.

The chain uses TRBV27 and TRBJ1-3; 7 nucleotides match TRBD1. V lost 3 bases and J lost 4; bases outside the gene matches: 9. Germline V CDR1 and CDR2: MNHEY, SMNVEV (reference sequence). The CDR3 is 16 residues long. CDR3 loop: CASSFQGGLGGNTIYF. Written as DNA, the CDR3 is TGTGCCAGCAGTTTCCAGGGGGGACTAGGAGGAAACACCATATATTTT.

This clonotype was detected only a few times. The chain couples TRBV3-1 to TRBJ1-2; 8 bases fit TRBD1. Per germline, CDR1 LGHDT and CDR2 YNNKEL (reference sequence). V was pared by 3 bases and J by 6 bases, with 6 bases of the junction left unmatched. The CDR3 loop spans 14 amino acids. The CDR3: CASSHLDRENGYTF. Written as DNA, the CDR3 is TGTGCCAGCAGCCACTTGGACAGGGAGAATGGCTACACCTTC.

The rearrangement joins TRBV21-1 to TRBJ1-3; the table's D call of TRBD1 was not tested on the DNA. TRBV21-1 is labeled a pseudogene. This CDR3 has 14 amino acids. The CDR3 loop reads CASSSRDSGNTIYF. The CDR3 DNA reads as TGTGCCAGCAGCAGCCGGGACAGTGGAAACACCATATATTTT.

This chain joins TRBV12-3 or TRBV12-4 and TRBJ1-5; 7 bases agree with TRBD1. There are 16 residues in the CDR3. J gave up 0 bases and V 4 bases, and 6 bases lay outside the gene matches. The CDR3 protein is CASSSAGTVSNQPQHF. The CDR3 DNA is TGTGCCAGCAGTTCCGCCGGGACAGTTAGCAATCAGCCCCAGCATTTT.

This clonotype was observed a handful of times. V and J are TRBV4-3 and TRBJ2-3; 11 nucleotides agree with TRBD2. Germline V gene data show CDR1 as LGHNA and CDR2 as YSLEER. The CDR3 covers 17 residues. The V gene end was trimmed by 5 bases and the J gene end by 0 bases; junction bases not matched to a gene: 7. CDR3 loop: CASSRGGTSGSTDTQYF. The CDR3, as DNA: TGCGCCAGCAGCAGAGGGGGGACTAGCGGTAGCACAGATACGCAGTATTTT.

This chain joins TRBV7-8 and TRBJ2-5; D might be TRBD1 or TRBD2, each matching 5 bases. The CDR3 covers 15 residues. V lost 2 bases, J lost 5 bases, and 15 bases lay in between. CDR1 and CDR2 from the germline V gene are SGHVS and FQNEAQ. CDR3 region: CASSLTSGAGETQYF. The CDR3 region has the DNA TGTGCCAGCAGCTTAACGTCCGGGGCTGGGGAGACCCAGTACTTC.

This clonotype has ten or more counts. V gene TRBV4-3 combines with J gene TRBJ2-3; weak D call: TRBD1 (6 bases). V was trimmed by 3 bases and J by 5 bases, leaving 12 bases between them. Germline CDR1 reads LGHNA; CDR2 reads YSLEER. This CDR3 is 14 amino acids long. The CDR3 region has the DNA TGCGCCAGCAGCCAGAACAGGGAAGGAGATACGCAGTATTTT. Amino acid sequence: CASSQNREGDTQYF.

V is TRBV12-3 or TRBV12-4 and J is TRBJ2-1, with TRBD2 identical over 11 bases. Trimming removed 2 bases from V and 5 bases from J; junction bases left unmatched: 5. The CDR3 loop spans 16 amino acids. This CDR3 reads CASSLLAGGLHNEQFF. CDR3 sequence (DNA): TGTGCCAGCAGTTTACTAGCGGGGGGTCTCCACAATGAGCAGTTCTTC.

The V gene is TRBV7-2, the J gene TRBJ2-1; D is ambiguous. Germline V gene sequence: CDR1 SGHTA, CDR2 FQGNSA. The V and J ends lost 5 bases and 0 bases respectively, with 14 bases between them. This CDR3 region has 16 residues. The CDR3, as DNA: TGTGCCAGCAGCATACTACAGATGAGCTCCTACAATGAGCAGTTCTTC. Protein: CASSILQMSSYNEQFF. Complete variable domain (other parts from reference TRBV7-2 and TRBJ2-1): GAGVSQSPSNKVTEKGKDVELRCDPISGHTALYWYRQSLGQGLEFLIYFQGNSAPDKSGLPSDRFSAERTGGSVSTLTIQRTQQEDSAVYLCASSILQMSSYNEQFFGPGTRLTVL.

The gene calls are TRBV9 and TRBJ1-6; D ambiguous. The CDR3 runs 16 residues. Germline CDR1 reads SGDLS; CDR2 reads YYNGEE. V was clipped by 0 bases and J by 9 bases, with 16 bases between them. CDR3 nucleotides: TGTGCCAGCAGCGTAGGCAACCTCCCCGTGGGTTCACCCCTCCACTTT. Its translation: CASSVGNLPVGSPLHF.

V usage is TRBV7-9 and J usage is TRBJ1-2; D remains ambiguous. The CDR3 covers 14 residues. V was clipped by 6 bases and J by 5 bases, with 16 bases between them. Germline-derived CDR1 and CDR2 are SEHNR and FQNEAQ (reference sequence). The CDR3 reads CASRDDVVSYGYTF. The CDR3 nucleotides read TGTGCCAGCAGGGATGATGTAGTGAGTTATGGCTACACCTTC. The variable domain in full, with the rest retrieved from reference TRBV7-9 and TRBJ1-2, is DTGVSQNPRHKITKRGQNVTFRCDPISEHNRLYWYRQTLGQGPEFLTYFQNEAQLEKSRLLSDRFSAERPKGSFSTLEIQRTEQGDSAMYLCASRDDVVSYGYTFGSGTRLTVV.

This clonotype was seen a few times. This chain links TRBV7-2 with TRBJ1-1; the match to TRBD1 covers 9 bases. After removal of 3 bases from V and 0 bases from J, the junction contained 5 bases not matched to a gene. CDR1 SGHTA and CDR2 FQGNSA come from the germline V gene. The CDR3 loop spans 16 amino acids. The CDR3 spells CASSFTGGILNTEAFF. The CDR3 nucleotides are TGTGCCAGCAGCTTTACAGGGGGCATTTTGAACACTGAAGCTTTCTTT.

This sequence joins TRBV20-1 and TRBJ2-5; tentative D call: TRBD2 (6 bases). The CDR3 has 15 residues. Trimming removed 2 bases from V and 1 base from J, with 14 bases in between. Germline V gene sequence: CDR1 DFQATT, CDR2 SNEGSKA (reference sequence). CDR3 region: CSARMAGILQETQYF. CDR3 DNA sequence: TGCAGTGCTAGAATGGCGGGGATCCTCCAAGAGACCCAGTACTTC.

A few counts support this clonotype. The chain combines TRBV29-1 with TRBJ1-5; D uncertain. CDR1 SQVTM and CDR2 ANQGSEA come from the germline V gene. The CDR3 loop spans 13 amino acids. V dropped 6 bases and J dropped 4 bases, with 13 bases sitting between them. The CDR3 loop is CSVAPQPNQPQHF. The CDR3 nucleotides are TGCAGCGTAGCACCACAGCCGAATCAGCCCCAGCATTTT.

This clonotype came up a few times. The rearrangement uses TRBV12-3 or TRBV12-4 and TRBJ2-1; maybe TRBD2 (6 bases). The CDR3 spans 10 residues. Trimming removed 6 bases from V and 9 bases from J, with 6 bases in between. Written as DNA, the CDR3 is TGTGCCAGCAGGGGGGGTGAGCAGTTCTTC. It specifies CASRGGEQFF.

The V call is TRBV6-6, the J call TRBJ2-5; D is tentatively TRBD1 or TRBD2 (5 bases each). Germline V gene data show CDR1 as MNHNY and CDR2 as SVGAGI (reference sequence). Deletions cut 4 bases from V and 5 bases from J, with 11 bases between. This CDR3 comprises 13 residues. This chain's CDR3 is CASSFGTLETQYF. CDR3 DNA: TGTGCCAGCAGTTTCGGGACGTTGGAGACCCAGTACTTC.

This chain connects TRBV10-3 to TRBJ2-5, with 7 bases matching TRBD2. CDR1 and CDR2 (germline): ENHRY, SYGVKD. This CDR3 spans 15 amino acids. The J segment lost 4 bases and the V segment lost 3 bases, leaving 8 bases of the junction unmatched. This CDR3 reads CAISDTPGGGETQYF. CDR3 sequence (DNA): TGTGCCATCAGTGATACCCCGGGAGGCGGAGAGACCCAGTACTTC.